The rows below give T cell receptor beta chains drawn from one sample of a study of blood T cell repertoires in COVID-19. Produced via immunoSEQ multiplex PCR; TCRdb's table is partial and in-frame only. The sample gives around 40,000 clones, 80% to 90% of which show up once; approximately 25% is in the top ten. The sequenced sample consisted of peripheral blood. These receptors were taken from a man aged 50 to 60 with active or convalescent COVID-19. CDR3s include the opening cysteine and the closing phenylalanine or tryptophan. Each record gives: D gene, V gene, clone size, J gene, CDR3 protein, CDR3 DNA. D genes are given only for firm matches. For some rows the clone size is stated as once, few or many, or as a class when expanded; others skip it.

D gene: -; V gene: TRBV5-1; clone size: -; J gene: TRBJ2-3; CDR3 protein: CASRSADTQYF; CDR3 DNA: TGCGCCAGCCGTTCAGCAGATACGCAGTATTTT
D gene: -; V gene: TRBV9; clone size: -; J gene: TRBJ2-3; CDR3 protein: CASSVGVTGPTDTQYF; CDR3 DNA: TGTGCCAGCAGCGTTGGTGTTACAGGACCCACAGATACGCAGTATTTT
D gene: -; V gene: TRBV18; clone size: -; J gene: TRBJ1-1; CDR3 protein: CASSGSHRAFF; CDR3 DNA: TGTGCCAGCTCCGGGTCCCATCGAGCTTTCTTT
D gene: -; V gene: TRBV7-2; clone size: -; J gene: TRBJ2-5; CDR3 protein: CASSLVWGQETQYF; CDR3 DNA: TGTGCCAGCAGCCTGGTGTGGGGGCAGGAGACCCAGTACTTC
D gene: -; V gene: TRBV2; clone size: -; J gene: TRBJ2-7; CDR3 protein: CASRKERGSGDEQYF; CDR3 DNA: TGTGCCAGCAGAAAAGAAAGGGGATCAGGCGACGAGCAGTACTTC
D gene: -; V gene: TRBV5-1; clone size: -; J gene: TRBJ1-3; CDR3 protein: CASSPDISGNTIYF; CDR3 DNA: TGCGCCAGCAGCCCCGACATCTCTGGAAACACCATATATTTT
D gene: -; V gene: TRBV4-1; clone size: -; J gene: TRBJ1-4; CDR3 protein: CASSQEIRPGGEKLFF; CDR3 DNA: TGCGCCAGCAGCCAAGAAATTAGGCCTGGAGGCGAAAAACTGTTTTTT
D gene: TRBD1; V gene: TRBV7-2; clone size: -; J gene: TRBJ1-2; CDR3 protein: CASSPPGQAYYGYTF; CDR3 DNA: TGTGCCAGCAGTCCTCCGGGACAGGCTTACTATGGCTACACCTTC
D gene: -; V gene: TRBV13; clone size: -; J gene: TRBJ2-7; CDR3 protein: CASSYQVGPAGSYEQYF; CDR3 DNA: TGTGCCAGCAGCTACCAGGTTGGCCCGGCGGGCTCCTACGAGCAGTACTTC
D gene: -; V gene: TRBV18; clone size: -; J gene: TRBJ2-1; CDR3 protein: CASSPQNIYHNEQFF; CDR3 DNA: TGTGCCAGCTCGCCCCAAAACATATACCACAATGAGCAGTTCTTC
D gene: TRBD1; V gene: TRBV12-5; clone size: once; J gene: TRBJ2-1; CDR3 protein: CASGSGQGATEQFF; CDR3 DNA: TGTGCTAGTGGTTCGGGACAGGGGGCGACTGAGCAGTTCTTC
D gene: TRBD2; V gene: TRBV10-1; clone size: -; J gene: TRBJ2-3; CDR3 protein: CASSELAGDDTQYF; CDR3 DNA: TGCGCCAGCAGTGAACTAGCGGGAGACGATACGCAGTATTTT
D gene: TRBD1; V gene: TRBV25-1; clone size: -; J gene: TRBJ1-2; CDR3 protein: CASRQGNNYGYTF; CDR3 DNA: TGTGCCAGCAGACAGGGGAATAACTATGGCTACACCTTC
D gene: -; V gene: TRBV10-3; clone size: -; J gene: TRBJ1-2; CDR3 protein: CAISESRDAGYTF; CDR3 DNA: TGTGCCATCAGTGAGTCGCGGGACGCTGGCTACACCTTC
D gene: TRBD2; V gene: TRBV14; clone size: many; J gene: TRBJ2-7; CDR3 protein: CASSQSYSGTYEQYF; CDR3 DNA: TGTGCCAGCAGCCAAAGCTACAGCGGGACCTACGAGCAGTACTTC
D gene: -; V gene: TRBV9; clone size: once; J gene: TRBJ2-2; CDR3 protein: CASSVVPQGNGELFF; CDR3 DNA: TGTGCCAGCAGCGTAGTCCCCCAGGGGAACGGGGAGCTGTTTTTT
D gene: -; V gene: TRBV19; clone size: -; J gene: TRBJ2-6; CDR3 protein: CASSILGEPGISGANVLTF; CDR3 DNA: TGTGCCAGTAGTATTTTGGGAGAACCGGGAATCTCTGGGGCCAACGTCCTGACTTTC
D gene: -; V gene: TRBV19; clone size: -; J gene: TRBJ1-5; CDR3 protein: CASSDSAYSNQPQHF; CDR3 DNA: TGTGCCAGTAGTGACAGCGCCTATAGCAATCAGCCCCAGCATTTT
D gene: -; V gene: TRBV11-2; clone size: -; J gene: TRBJ1-3; CDR3 protein: CASSPRGPISGNTIYF; CDR3 DNA: TGTGCCAGCAGCCCCCGTGGGCCGATCTCTGGAAACACCATATATTTT
D gene: -; V gene: TRBV30; clone size: -; J gene: TRBJ2-2; CDR3 protein: CAWSVSLVGTGELFF; CDR3 DNA: TGTGCCTGGAGTGTATCGCTGGTCGGGACCGGGGAGCTGTTTTTT
D gene: TRBD2; V gene: TRBV7-2; clone size: few; J gene: TRBJ2-3; CDR3 protein: CASSLAHSGGGFF; CDR3 DNA: TGTGCCAGCAGCTTAGCTCATAGCGGGGGGGGATTCTTT
D gene: -; V gene: TRBV2; clone size: -; J gene: TRBJ1-2; CDR3 protein: CASSGGYGYTF; CDR3 DNA: TGTGCCAGCAGTGGAGGCTATGGCTACACCTTC
D gene: TRBD1; V gene: TRBV4-2; clone size: -; J gene: TRBJ2-7; CDR3 protein: CASSQSGTVTYEQYF; CDR3 DNA: TGTGCCAGCAGCCAATCCGGGACAGTCACCTACGAGCAGTACTTC
D gene: -; V gene: TRBV2; clone size: once; J gene: TRBJ2-5; CDR3 protein: CASSGLARGTQYF; CDR3 DNA: TGTGCCAGCAGTGGCCTAGCCCGGGGGACCCAGTACTTC
D gene: -; V gene: TRBV27; clone size: medium-sized; J gene: TRBJ2-3; CDR3 protein: CASSLGGFSTDTQYF; CDR3 DNA: TGTGCCAGCAGCCTTGGGGGGTTTAGCACAGATACGCAGTATTTT
D gene: -; V gene: TRBV5-1; clone size: -; J gene: TRBJ2-1; CDR3 protein: CASSPGQTSYNEQFF; CDR3 DNA: TGCGCCAGCAGCCCCGGACAGACATCCTACAATGAGCAGTTCTTC
D gene: TRBD2; V gene: TRBV25-1; clone size: -; J gene: TRBJ2-1; CDR3 protein: CASSEYGGAYNEQFF; CDR3 DNA: TGTGCCAGCAGTGAATACGGGGGGGCCTACAATGAGCAGTTCTTC
D gene: TRBD2; V gene: TRBV28; clone size: -; J gene: TRBJ2-1; CDR3 protein: CASSQQPTSGRANEQFF; CDR3 DNA: TGTGCCAGCAGTCAGCAGCCAACTAGCGGCCGCGCCAATGAGCAGTTCTTC
D gene: TRBD1; V gene: TRBV4-2; clone size: -; J gene: TRBJ1-4; CDR3 protein: CASSQGGNRGNEKLFF; CDR3 DNA: TGTGCCAGCAGCCAAGGGGGGAACAGGGGAAATGAAAAACTGTTTTTT
D gene: TRBD2; V gene: TRBV29-1; clone size: -; J gene: TRBJ2-7; CDR3 protein: CSVEGTSASSYEQYF; CDR3 DNA: TGCAGCGTTGAGGGGACTAGCGCGAGCTCCTACGAGCAGTACTTC
D gene: TRBD1; V gene: TRBV11-2; clone size: few; J gene: TRBJ1-2; CDR3 protein: CASSLEPGGYGYTF; CDR3 DNA: TGTGCCAGCAGCTTAGAGCCAGGGGGCTATGGCTACACCTTC
D gene: -; V gene: TRBV5-5; clone size: -; J gene: TRBJ1-1; CDR3 protein: CASSLIIQGLEAFF; CDR3 DNA: TGTGCCAGCAGCTTGATTATTCAGGGTCTCGAAGCTTTCTTT
D gene: -; V gene: TRBV7-3; clone size: -; J gene: TRBJ1-5; CDR3 protein: CASSIRDGEGQPQHF; CDR3 DNA: TGTGCCAGCAGCATTCGGGACGGGGAGGGCCAGCCCCAGCATTTT
D gene: TRBD1; V gene: TRBV15; clone size: -; J gene: TRBJ2-3; CDR3 protein: CATSRETGSPDTQYF; CDR3 DNA: TGTGCCACCAGCAGAGAGACAGGGTCCCCAGATACGCAGTATTTT
D gene: -; V gene: TRBV7-9; clone size: once; J gene: TRBJ2-1; CDR3 protein: CATPGHRSYNEQFF; CDR3 DNA: TGTGCCACGCCGGGACATCGGTCCTACAATGAGCAGTTCTTC
D gene: TRBD2; V gene: TRBV4-1; clone size: -; J gene: TRBJ2-1; CDR3 protein: CASSHPGLAGGPGYNEQFF; CDR3 DNA: TGCGCCAGCAGCCACCCCGGACTAGCGGGAGGGCCGGGCTACAATGAGCAGTTCTTC
D gene: TRBD1; V gene: TRBV6-6; clone size: -; J gene: TRBJ2-7; CDR3 protein: CASRPTGGTDEQYF; CDR3 DNA: TGTGCCAGCAGACCGACAGGGGGCACGGACGAGCAGTACTTC
D gene: TRBD1; V gene: TRBV5-1; clone size: -; J gene: TRBJ1-3; CDR3 protein: CASSLAPGQPGNTIYF; CDR3 DNA: TGCGCCAGCAGCTTGGCCCCGGGACAGCCTGGAAACACCATATATTTT
D gene: TRBD1; V gene: TRBV2; clone size: -; J gene: TRBJ1-5; CDR3 protein: CASSGPRTGRNQPQHF; CDR3 DNA: TGTGCCAGCAGTGGCCCTCGGACAGGGCGGAATCAGCCCCAGCATTTT
D gene: -; V gene: TRBV3-1/TRBV3-2; clone size: -; J gene: TRBJ1-1; CDR3 protein: CASSHSRGEAFF; CDR3 DNA: TGTGCCAGCAGCCATTCCCGAGGTGAAGCTTTCTTT
D gene: -; V gene: TRBV28; clone size: -; J gene: TRBJ2-3; CDR3 protein: CASSRRPGLGRMDTQYF; CDR3 DNA: TGTGCCAGCAGCCGACGGCCGGGACTCGGCCGTATGGATACGCAGTATTTT
D gene: TRBD1; V gene: TRBV5-1; clone size: -; J gene: TRBJ2-1; CDR3 protein: CASSSQGAIGYNEQFF; CDR3 DNA: TGCGCCAGCAGCTCTCAGGGGGCGATTGGCTACAATGAGCAGTTCTTC
D gene: -; V gene: TRBV10-1; clone size: -; J gene: TRBJ2-7; CDR3 protein: CASSESGTKYF; CDR3 DNA: TGCGCCAGCAGTGAGTCGGGGACAAAGTACTTC
D gene: -; V gene: TRBV30; clone size: few; J gene: TRBJ1-2; CDR3 protein: CAWSPSLNYGYTF; CDR3 DNA: TGTGCCTGGAGTCCTTCCCTCAACTATGGCTACACCTTC
D gene: TRBD2; V gene: TRBV5-1; clone size: -; J gene: TRBJ2-5; CDR3 protein: CASSKSGLAGGTQETQYF; CDR3 DNA: TGCGCCAGCAGCAAATCGGGACTAGCGGGGGGGACTCAAGAGACCCAGTACTTC
D gene: TRBD1; V gene: TRBV28; clone size: -; J gene: TRBJ2-3; CDR3 protein: CASSFTRDSLTDTQYF; CDR3 DNA: TGTGCCAGCAGTTTCACCCGGGACAGCCTCACAGATACGCAGTATTTT
D gene: TRBD1; V gene: TRBV15; clone size: once; J gene: TRBJ1-4; CDR3 protein: CATSRSQGAGEKLFF; CDR3 DNA: TGTGCCACCAGCAGATCACAGGGGGCTGGAGAAAAACTGTTTTTT